These T cell receptor beta chains were read from a single sample in a study of Ad26.COV2.S vaccination and SARS-CoV-2 variants. Assay used: immunoSEQ multiplex PCR; TCRdb lists only in-frame clones, some missing. The sample consists of more than 300,000 clones, around four fifths of them appearing once. The material sequenced was peripheral blood, taken in a trial of Ad26.COV2.S vaccine versus placebo. Source of these receptors: a person aged 18 to 65 who received the Ad26.COV2.S COVID-19 vaccine or a placebo. Both conserved end residues are part of each CDR3. The D gene is left open where the match is weak. Expanded clones are given a class, and other clones once, few, many or no size at all.

>TRBJ1-5|15|-|TRBV5-4|TRBD1
CASSLDRGRNQPQHF
TGTGCCAGCAGCCTCGACAGGGGGAGGAATCAGCCCCAGCATTTT
>TRBJ1-3|16|few|TRBV19|-
CAATPPGHSSGNTIYF
TGTGCCGCAACACCACCGGGACATAGCTCTGGAAACACCATATATTTT
>TRBJ1-6|15|-|TRBV6-6|-
CASSPQGKGLSPLHF
TGTGCCAGCAGTCCCCAGGGGAAGGGCTTATCACCCCTCCACTTT
>TRBJ1-6|16|-|TRBV18|TRBD1
CASSPQDRGVGSPLHF
TGTGCCAGCTCACCTCAAGACAGGGGGGTTGGTTCACCCCTCCACTTT
>TRBJ2-7|11|once|TRBV5-6|-
CASSLYYEQYF
TGTGCCAGCAGCCTATACTACGAGCAGTACTTC
>TRBJ2-3|14|-|TRBV28|TRBD1
CASQPQGQTDTQYF
TGTGCCAGCCAACCACAGGGGCAGACAGATACGCAGTATTTT
>TRBJ1-3|15|-|TRBV4-1|-
CASSREFRSGNTIYF
TGCGCCAGCAGCCGAGAGTTCCGCTCTGGAAACACCATATATTTT
>TRBJ2-3|15|-|TRBV3-1/TRBV3-2|-
CASSPTNGGIDTQYF
TGTGCCAGCAGCCCAACGAACGGGGGTATAGATACGCAGTATTTT
>TRBJ1-5|16|-|TRBV6-1|-
CASSEVQGEDGQPQHF
TGTGCCAGCAGTGAAGTTCAGGGTGAGGACGGTCAGCCCCAGCATTTT
>TRBJ1-5|15|-|TRBV6-5|-
CASSYSGAGNQPQHF
TGTGCCAGCAGTTACTCGGGGGCAGGCAATCAGCCCCAGCATTTT
>TRBJ2-7|14|-|TRBV2|TRBD1
CASSVRDRALWQYF
TGTGCCAGCAGTGTCCGGGACAGGGCTCTTTGGCAGTACTTC
>TRBJ1-6|13|few|TRBV28|-
CASSRRGNSPLHF
TGTGCCAGCAGCCGGAGGGGTAATTCACCCCTCCACTTT
>TRBJ2-1|16|-|TRBV5-1|TRBD2
CASSLVPSGGYNEQFF
TGCGCCAGCAGCTTGGTTCCTAGCGGGGGCTACAATGAGCAGTTCTTC
>TRBJ2-6|16|-|TRBV28|-
CASRRWGSSGANVLTF
TGTGCCTCTAGGAGGTGGGGGAGCTCTGGGGCCAACGTCCTGACTTTC
>TRBJ2-7|15|-|TRBV6-1|-
CASSEGGAGPYEQYF
TGTGCCAGCAGTGAAGGGGGGGCTGGGCCCTACGAGCAGTACTTC
>TRBJ2-3|11|-|TRBV11-2|-
CASSPSDTQYF
TGTGCCAGCAGCCCCTCAGATACGCAGTATTTT
>TRBJ2-7|14|once|TRBV7-8|-
CASSYPGPPYEQYF
TGTGCCAGCAGCTACCCTGGGCCTCCCTACGAGCAGTACTTC
>TRBJ1-5|16|-|TRBV7-6|-
CASSPGSGVSNQPQHF
TGTGCCAGCAGCCCAGGGTCGGGGGTGAGCAATCAGCCCCAGCATTTT
>TRBJ2-1|16|-|TRBV7-9|-
CASSPGEIATYNEQFF
TGTGCCAGCAGCCCAGGGGAGATTGCCACCTACAATGAGCAGTTCTTC
>TRBJ1-1|13|-|TRBV29-1|-
CSVEGRGGTEAFF
TGCAGCGTTGAGGGCAGGGGAGGTACTGAAGCTTTCTTT
>TRBJ2-2|13|-|TRBV12-3/TRBV12-4|TRBD2
CASSFTSGGPLFF
TGTGCCAGCAGTTTCACTAGCGGGGGCCCACTGTTTTTT
>TRBJ1-2|13|once|TRBV19|TRBD1
CASGDRSLYGYTF
TGTGCCAGCGGGGACAGGAGCCTCTATGGCTACACCTTC
>TRBJ2-5|13|-|TRBV12-3/TRBV12-4|-
CASSLATQETQYF
TGTGCCAGCAGTTTAGCCACTCAAGAGACCCAGTACTTC
>TRBJ1-2|14|-|TRBV5-1|-
CASSLAQPNYGYTF
TGCGCCAGCAGCTTGGCTCAGCCAAACTATGGCTACACCTTC
>TRBJ1-1|12|-|TRBV12-3/TRBV12-4|TRBD1
CASSRRTGEAFF
TGTGCCAGCAGCCGTAGGACAGGCGAAGCTTTCTTT
>TRBJ1-1|15|-|TRBV6-2/TRBV6-3|TRBD1
CASSARQGMNTEAFF
TGTGCCAGCAGTGCCCGACAGGGAATGAACACTGAAGCTTTCTTT
>TRBJ2-3|17|once|TRBV4-2|TRBD2
CASSQRPAGGPTDTQYF
TGTGCCAGCAGCCAACGTCCGGCGGGGGGACCCACAGATACGCAGTATTTT
>TRBJ2-5|15|-|TRBV11-1|TRBD1
CASSLGGQRQETQYF
TGTGCCAGCAGCTTAGGGGGACAGCGACAAGAGACCCAGTACTTC
>TRBJ1-2|13|-|TRBV5-5|-
CASIPGTEYGYTF
TGTGCCAGCATCCCCGGGACTGAGTATGGCTACACCTTC
>TRBJ1-1|14|-|TRBV2|-
CASSESTVLERAFF
TGTGCCAGCAGTGAATCTACCGTCTTGGAGAGGGCTTTCTTT
>TRBJ1-1|13|once|TRBV13|-
CASSDQRMAEAFF
TGTGCCAGCAGCGATCAAAGGATGGCTGAAGCTTTCTTT
>TRBJ1-1|14|-|TRBV5-1|-
CASSVEGQGTEAFF
TGCGCCAGCAGCGTTGAGGGTCAAGGCACTGAAGCTTTCTTT
>TRBJ1-2|15|-|TRBV2|-
CASSRSSDSFYGYTF
TGTGCCAGCAGCAGATCATCGGACAGCTTCTATGGCTACACCTTC
>TRBJ2-7|14|-|TRBV5-1|-
CASSLDLSAYEQYF
TGCGCCAGCAGCTTGGATCTGTCCGCCTACGAGCAGTACTTC
>TRBJ1-2|12|-|TRBV19|-
CASSTQGYGYTF
TGTGCCAGTAGTACTCAGGGATATGGCTACACCTTC
>TRBJ2-2|12|-|TRBV7-9|-
CASSLETGELFF
TGTGCCAGCAGCCTAGAAACCGGGGAGCTGTTTTTT
>TRBJ2-5|13|once|TRBV19|-
CASSTSHGETQYF
TGTGCCAGTAGTACGTCACATGGAGAGACCCAGTACTTC
>TRBJ2-7|13|once|TRBV19|-
CATLEGRTYEQYF
TGTGCCACCCTAGAGGGTCGGACCTACGAGCAGTACTTC
>TRBJ2-5|14|-|TRBV30|TRBD1
CAWTGQGVWETQYF
TGTGCCTGGACTGGGCAGGGGGTATGGGAGACCCAGTACTTC
>TRBJ2-2|14|-|TRBV6-5|-
CASSYPPNTGELFF
TGTGCCAGCAGTTACCCCCCGAACACCGGGGAGCTGTTTTTT
>TRBJ1-6|15|-|TRBV28|TRBD1
CASTLTGTDQSPLHF
TGTGCCAGCACTCTAACCGGGACAGACCAGTCACCCCTCCACTTT